The present T cell receptor beta chain was sequenced within a study of spatial heterogeneity in lung cancer. Described time point: sample taken at primary tumor resection. The input material, whole RNA from tumor, nontumor lung or frozen PBMC, was sequenced unsorted. Via MiXCR, TCRdb re-called the 5' RACE reads, giving one row per CDR3 protein. The sample shows almost 75,000 distinct CDR3 sequences, about an eighth of them seen only once. This clonotype came up a few times. The germline V gene has CDR1 KGHSH and CDR2 LQKENI. The CDR3 runs 14 residues. The V and J ends lost 1 base and 4 bases respectively, with 11 bases between them.

The TCR was taken from a male donor with early-stage non-small cell lung cancer. The chain recombines TRBV18 with TRBJ2-7; no clear D. This specimen consisted of PBMCs, obtained at surgery. CDR3 coding DNA: TGTGCCAGCTCACCACGGGCAGGCGAATACGAGCAGTACTTC. The encoded protein is CASSPRAGEYEQYF.